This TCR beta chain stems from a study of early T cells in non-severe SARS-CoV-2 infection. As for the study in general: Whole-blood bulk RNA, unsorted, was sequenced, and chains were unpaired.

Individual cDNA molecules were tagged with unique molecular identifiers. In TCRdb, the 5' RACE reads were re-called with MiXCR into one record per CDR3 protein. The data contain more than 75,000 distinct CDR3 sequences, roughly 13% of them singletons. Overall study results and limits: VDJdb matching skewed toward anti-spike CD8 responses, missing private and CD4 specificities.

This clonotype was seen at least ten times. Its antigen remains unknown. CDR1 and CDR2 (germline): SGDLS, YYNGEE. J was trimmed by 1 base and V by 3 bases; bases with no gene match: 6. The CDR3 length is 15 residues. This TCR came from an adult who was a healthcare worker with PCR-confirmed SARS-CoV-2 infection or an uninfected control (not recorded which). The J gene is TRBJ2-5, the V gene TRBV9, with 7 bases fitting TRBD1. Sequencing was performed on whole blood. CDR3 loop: CASSALRDSQETQYF. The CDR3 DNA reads TGTGCCAGCAGCGCCCTCCGGGACAGCCAAGAGACCCAGTACTTC.